The present TCR beta chain was sequenced within a study of glioma-infiltrating T cells. The iRepertoire nested amplicon-rescue multiplex PCR amplified TCR alpha and beta CDR3s from RNA. MiXCR, applied by TCRdb to the multiplex PCR reads, yields one record per CDR3 protein. The top ten clones hold around 5.3% of a sample with roughly 200,000 distinct CDR3 sequences, around 40% of them seen once. General study points: Above-expected tissue-blood divergence occurred in all gliomas, most in low-grade ones. Tissue and blood shared very few CDR3 sequences.

Germline values: CDR1 DFQATT, CDR2 SNEGSKA (reference sequence). V dropped 2 bases and J dropped 6 bases, with 8 bases sitting between them. This CDR3 comprises 13 residues. Turning to this clonotype: What it binds is unknown.

This chain connects TRBV20-1 to TRBJ1-6; no firm D call. Sequenced sample: glioma tissue, nonneoplastic brain tissue, or PBMCs (not recorded which). The clonotype originates from a human donor with low-grade glioma or glioblastoma, undergoing nonglioma brain surgery, or in good health (not recorded which). CDR3 protein: CSARRGINSPLHF. The CDR3 nucleotides read TGCAGTGCTAGACGGGGTATTAATTCACCCCTCCACTTT.